What follows are 17 T cell receptor beta chains derived from one specimen sequenced in a study of blood T cells in healthy people across ages. Alongside a J-beta primer mix, a sample-barcoded 5' primer served in a second PCR lasting about 6 to 12 cycles. TCRdb recomputed calls from the 5' RACE reads with MiXCR, one row per CDR3 protein. The sample shows about 900,000 distinct CDR3 sequences, about 59% of them seen only once. The sequencing sample was made of blood. All receptors derive from a man aged 30 to 39 in good health.

This chain uses TRBV20-1 with TRBJ2-1, with 9 bases that match TRBD1. The CDR3 sequence is 14 residues long. With 5 bases clipped from V and 1 base from J, the junction kept 3 bases outside the gene matches. Germline CDR1 is DFQATT and CDR2 is SNEGSKA (reference sequence). CDR3 amino acids: CSAPQGASYNEQFF. Written as DNA, the CDR3 is TGCAGTGCTCCACAGGGGGCATCCTACAATGAGCAGTTCTTC.

This clonotype was counted only a few times. This sequence joins TRBV7-2 and TRBJ1-6; D remains unclear. Per germline, CDR1 SGHTA and CDR2 FQGNSA. Trimming took 2 bases from V and 0 from J, leaving 8 bases between them. This CDR3 is built from 16 residues. CDR3 in amino acids: CASSLYPSSYNSPLHF. CDR3 bases: TGTGCCAGCAGCTTATACCCGAGCTCCTATAATTCACCCCTCCACTTT.

V is TRBV11-2 and J is TRBJ2-1, with D perhaps matching TRBD1 or TRBD2 (5 bases each). V was pared by 0 bases and J by 4 bases, with 10 bases between. The CDR3 sequence is 15 residues long. Germline lookup yields CDR1 SGHAT and CDR2 FQNNGV. CDR3 in amino acids: CASSLEWGSYNEQFF. The CDR3 coding sequence is TGTGCCAGCAGCTTAGAGTGGGGGAGTTACAATGAGCAGTTCTTC.

The chain employs TRBV6-1 and TRBJ1-1, with D unclear. Germline CDR1 reads MNHNS; CDR2 reads SASEGT. With 5 bases removed from V and 0 bases from J, the gap between germline ends came to 7 bases. The CDR3 loop spans 13 amino acids. CDR3 residues: CASSTQVNTEAFF. CDR3 coding DNA: TGTGCCAGCAGTACGCAGGTGAACACTGAAGCTTTCTTT.

This clonotype appeared once. The rearrangement joins TRBV20-1 to TRBJ2-2; 9 nucleotides line up with TRBD2. After removal of 3 bases from V and 6 bases from J, the junction contained 8 bases not matched to a gene. CDR3 length: 15 amino acids. Germline CDR1 DFQATT, CDR2 SNEGSKA (reference sequence). CDR3 bases: TGCAGTGCTAGGGTCCGAGCGGGGGGACCCGGGGAGCTGTTTTTT. It codes for CSARVRAGGPGELFF.

This clonotype occurred a few times. The genes are TRBV3-1 and TRBJ1-2; 9 bases are a match to TRBD1. Germline lookup yields CDR1 LGHDT and CDR2 YNNKEL (reference sequence). The V gene end was trimmed by 3 bases and the J gene end by 5 bases; junction bases not matched to a gene: 7. CDR3 length: 15 residues. CDR3 DNA sequence: TGTGCCAGCAGCCACTACCGGGACAGGGCGTATGGCTACACCTTC. It is translated as CASSHYRDRAYGYTF.

The chain is built from TRBV19 and TRBJ2-1, with 8 bases lining up with TRBD2. V trimming: 8 bases; J trimming: 8 bases; junction bases outside the gene matches: 5. CDR1 is LNHDA and CDR2 is SQIVND in the germline V gene (reference sequence). The CDR3 length is 12 residues. The CDR3 here is CASGTRSDEQFF. As DNA, the CDR3 is TGTGCCAGTGGGACTAGGTCGGATGAGCAGTTCTTC. The entire variable domain, with the rest obtained from reference TRBV19 and TRBJ2-1, is as follows: DGGITQSPKYLFRKEGQNVTLSCEQNLNHDAMYWYRQDPGQGLRLIYYSQIVNDFQKGDIAEGYSVSREKKESFPLTVTSAQKNPTAFYLCASGTRSDEQFFGPGTRLTVL.

The rearrangement links TRBV7-3 to TRBJ2-4, with D hard to call. The better agreement between TRBJ2-5 and the DNA end casts doubt on the J call. Germline-derived CDR1 and CDR2 are SGHTA and FQGTGA. This CDR3 has 14 amino acids. The CDR3 sequence is CASNITTAQETQYF. The CDR3 nucleotides are TGTGCCAGCAACATTACGACGGCTCAAGAGACCCAGTACTTC.

This clonotype has only one observation. The chain recombines TRBV30 with TRBJ2-4; D ambiguous. The V end lost 5 bases, the J end lost 0 bases, and 14 bases lay between the germline ends. This CDR3 spans 15 amino acids. Per the germline V gene, CDR1 is GTSNPN and CDR2 is SVGIG (reference sequence). The CDR3 loop is CAWGAARGAKNIQYF. CDR3 bases: TGTGCCTGGGGCGCCGCGAGAGGAGCCAAAAACATTCAGTACTTC.

V usage is TRBV28 and J usage is TRBJ2-3, with TRBD1 identical over 8 bases. Germline loops: CDR1 MDHEN, CDR2 SYDVKM. CDR3 length equals 17 residues. V was clipped by 6 bases and J by 2 bases; unmatched bases: 13. CDR3 DNA sequence: TGTGCCAGCAGGCCTACAGGGGGGCGAACCTTCACAGATACGCAGTATTTT. This gives the protein CASRPTGGRTFTDTQYF.

The chain employs TRBV6-5 and TRBJ1-2; TRBD1 matches at 7 bases. Per germline, CDR1 MNHEY and CDR2 SVGAGI. The V segment lost 0 bases and the J segment 4 bases; nucleotides outside the gene matches: 5. The CDR3 has 15 amino acids. In DNA, the CDR3 is TGTGCCAGCAGTTACTCCCTGGCAGGGGGCTATGGCTACACCTTC. Its protein product is CASSYSLAGGYGYTF.

This sequence joins TRBV11-2 and TRBJ2-4; 9 nucleotides match TRBD1. The J call may be in error: the DNA end matches TRBJ2-7 better. Germline assignment: CDR1 SGHAT and CDR2 FQNNGV. This CDR3 comprises 14 residues. CDR3 loop: CASSFWDRDLEQYF. The CDR3, as DNA: TGTGCCAGCAGCTTCTGGGACAGGGACCTCGAGCAGTACTTC.

CDR3 residues: CSATPEMGTGTQYF. CDR3 bases: TGCAGTGCAACACCAGAAATGGGGACTGGGACCCAGTACTTC. The rearrangement uses TRBV20-1 and TRBJ2-5; a possible D gene is TRBD2 (6 bases). Germline CDR1 reads DFQATT; CDR2 reads SNEGSKA (reference sequence). This CDR3 is 14 amino acids long. V lost 6 bases, J lost 7 bases, and 21 bases lay in between.

The gene calls are TRBV2 and TRBJ2-5, with D possibly being TRBD2 (5 bases). Germline V gives CDR1 SNHLY, CDR2 FYNNEI. V was cut by 2 bases and J by 3 bases, with 10 bases left in between. This CDR3 region has 14 residues. DNA of the CDR3: TGTGCCAGCAGTGAACTAAGCGGAGAAGAGACCCAGTACTTC. As protein: CASSELSGEETQYF.

This clonotype was seen a handful of times. The J gene is TRBJ2-1, the V gene TRBV29-1; D perhaps matches TRBD1 (5 bases). The V and J ends lost 7 bases and 0 bases respectively, with 13 bases between them. The CDR3 contains 14 residues. Looked up from germline, CDR1 is SQVTM and CDR2 is ANQGSEA. The CDR3: CSAPDKVSYNEQFF. The CDR3 region has the DNA TGCAGCGCTCCGGACAAGGTCTCCTACAATGAGCAGTTCTTC.

The chain recombines TRBV12-3 or TRBV12-4 with TRBJ2-4, with 7 bases matching TRBD1. With the DNA end fitting TRBJ2-7 better, the J assignment may be wrong. This CDR3 contains 13 residues. The CDR3 here is CASSWDSNYEQYF. In DNA form, the CDR3 reads TGTGCCAGCAGTTGGGACAGTAATTACGAGCAGTACTTC.

Many counts were recorded for this clonotype. The chain joins TRBV28 to TRBJ2-1; 8 bases map to TRBD1. The CDR3 totals 12 residues. V was pared by 8 bases and J by 7 bases, with 4 bases of the junction left unmatched. Germline V lookup: CDR1 MDHEN, CDR2 SYDVKM. The CDR3 here is CASRTGQNEQFF. DNA for the CDR3: TGTGCCAGCCGGACAGGGCAGAATGAGCAGTTCTTC.